Listed below are T cell receptor beta chains from one sample, sequenced in a study of CD8 T cells in ankylosing spondylitis. MiXCR, applied by TCRdb to the 5' RACE reads, yields one record per CDR3 protein. The sample has fewer than 650,000 distinct CDR3 sequences; roughly 13% are singletons. Sequencing input: blood, either unsorted or a sorted T cell fraction (not recorded which). The receptors were sampled from a male donor with ankylosing spondylitis. Both conserved end residues are part of each CDR3. Size is stated for part of the rows, as once, few or many counts, or as a class when the clone is expanded.

TRBJ2-1 | few | TRBV9 | CASSVDTGGLLDEQFF
TRBJ1-2 | NA | TRBV5-1 | CASSLAWTGDGYTF
TRBJ2-5 | few | TRBV5-1 | CASSSGTSGQETQYF
TRBJ2-7 | NA | TRBV5-1 | CASRDQGEQYF
TRBJ2-1 | few | TRBV11-2 | CASSPTAWSSGSGESYNEQFF
TRBJ2-3 | NA | TRBV2 | CASGGLISTDTQYF
TRBJ2-1 | few | TRBV7-2 | CASSPTGQGSGNEQFF
TRBJ2-1 | many | TRBV12-3/TRBV12-4 | CASSRLVEQFF
TRBJ1-2 | NA | TRBV6-1 | CASSEWEDGYTF
TRBJ1-1 | few | TRBV29-1 | CSVDGTVNTEAFF
TRBJ2-1 | NA | TRBV5-5 | CASSWTSGNNEQFF
TRBJ2-2 | many | TRBV24-1 | CATNRDTGELFF
TRBJ1-3 | few | TRBV12-3/TRBV12-4 | CASSPRGTGGNTIYF
TRBJ2-3 | many | TRBV2 | CASSEGTSGRTDTQYF
TRBJ2-3 | NA | TRBV3-1 | CASSESGLAGGGDTQYF
TRBJ2-2 | NA | TRBV11-1 | CASSLASSSGRTNTGELFF
TRBJ2-7 | many | TRBV3-1 | CASSRGSLGRLFF
TRBJ2-5 | NA | TRBV5-1 | CASSYQGARETQYF
TRBJ2-1 | many | TRBV10-3 | CAISDVYPTGEQFF
TRBJ1-5 | many | TRBV12-3/TRBV12-4 | CASSGTVNQPQHF
TRBJ2-1 | NA | TRBV5-5 | CASSSPDIGGNEQFF
TRBJ1-3 | few | TRBV25-1 | CASSDIGSGNTIYF
TRBJ2-7 | NA | TRBV5-1 | CASSLRRSEDEQYF
TRBJ2-2 | NA | TRBV12-3/TRBV12-4 | CASSSPPGQGNTGELFF
TRBJ2-1 | many | TRBV7-2 | CASSSGTTTYNEQFF
TRBJ2-1 | NA | TRBV5-1 | CASSLDPGLSVNEQFF
TRBJ2-5 | many | TRBV20-1 | CSAPDSEETQYF
TRBJ2-7 | NA | TRBV27 | CASSGSYDLGEQYF
TRBJ2-5 | many | TRBV6-6 | CASRGDRKETQYF
TRBJ2-2 | few | TRBV2 | CASSQNRDTGELFF
TRBJ1-2 | few | TRBV12-3/TRBV12-4 | CASSWPDSNANYGYTF
TRBJ1-5 | NA | TRBV7-9 | CASSPEGTNSNQPQHF
TRBJ1-1 | few | TRBV5-1 | CASTKKDNMNTEAFF
TRBJ2-1 | NA | TRBV20-1 | CSAPIGLAGRHEQFF
TRBJ2-7 | NA | TRBV20-1 | CSARHWAGSSYEQYF
TRBJ2-7 | few | TRBV20-1 | CSARHGGQYEQYF